These T cell receptor beta chains were read from a single sample in a study of siplizumab effects on memory and regulatory T cells. Assay used: immunoSEQ multiplex PCR; TCRdb lists only in-frame clones, some missing. The sample includes over 100,000 clones, nearly 95% of them seen just once. Sample: Tregs sorted from blood. Receptor source: a human donor in good health. Both conserved end residues are part of each CDR3. D genes are given only for firm matches. The size field is filled for only some rows; it gives once, few, many or a size class.

TRBV28	TRBJ1-2	-	once	13	CASSPSRSDGYTF	TGTGCCAGCAGTCCCTCAAGAAGCGATGGCTACACCTTC
TRBV18	TRBJ1-4	TRBD1	-	15	CASSRNRGPQEKLFF	TGTGCCAGCTCACGAAACAGGGGGCCTCAAGAAAAACTGTTTTTT
TRBV9	TRBJ1-4	-	-	16	CASSPMRGAGREKLFF	TGTGCCAGCAGTCCTATGAGGGGGGCAGGCCGCGAAAAACTGTTTTTT
TRBV15	TRBJ1-2	-	-	17	CATSRDYRTGTNYGYTF	TGTGCCACCAGCAGAGATTATCGTACAGGGACTAACTATGGCTACACCTTC
TRBV5-5	TRBJ2-2	TRBD1	-	13	CASSSGQHGELFF	TGTGCCAGCAGCTCGGGACAGCACGGGGAGCTGTTTTTT
TRBV7-9	TRBJ2-7	-	once	15	CASSTRRGDSYEQYF	TGTGCCAGCAGCACTCGGAGGGGCGACTCCTACGAGCAGTACTTC
TRBV18	TRBJ2-1	-	few	13	CASSPYGYNEQFF	TGTGCCAGCTCACCTTATGGGTACAATGAGCAGTTCTTC
TRBV5-6	TRBJ1-2	TRBD1	-	17	CASSPTGQGSVASGYTF	TGTGCCAGCAGCCCGACGGGACAGGGTAGCGTTGCTAGTGGCTACACCTTC
TRBV10-2	TRBJ1-6	-	-	15	CASTDRRSYNSPLHF	TGCGCCAGCACCGACAGACGCTCCTATAATTCACCCCTCCACTTT
TRBV29-1	TRBJ2-1	TRBD1	-	14	CSTRTGGYYNEQFF	TGCAGCACCCGGACAGGGGGCTATTACAATGAGCAGTTCTTC
TRBV11-2	TRBJ1-1	-	-	13	CASSLFADTEAFF	TGTGCCAGCAGCCTTTTTGCTGACACTGAAGCTTTCTTT
TRBV9	TRBJ2-1	-	-	15	CASSQGLTSYNEQFF	TGTGCCAGCAGCCAAGGGTTGACCTCCTACAATGAGCAGTTCTTC
TRBV15	TRBJ2-1	TRBD2	-	17	CATSRGRLAGDLNEQFF	TGTGCCACCAGCAGAGGCCGACTAGCCGGGGATCTTAACGAGCAGTTCTTC
TRBV7-2	TRBJ2-1	-	-	13	CASSLTFPGEQFF	TGTGCCAGCAGCTTAACCTTCCCTGGCGAGCAGTTCTTC
TRBV27	TRBJ1-2	TRBD1	-	16	CASRGQGPSSRYGYTF	TGTGCCAGCAGGGGACAGGGGCCATCCTCAAGGTATGGCTACACCTTC
TRBV11-3	TRBJ1-1	-	-	14	CASSLEEGNTEAFF	TGTGCCAGCAGCTTAGAGGAAGGGAACACTGAAGCTTTCTTT
TRBV2	TRBJ2-2	-	-	12	CASSALTGELFF	TGTGCCAGCAGTGCCCTCACCGGGGAGCTGTTTTTT
TRBV30	TRBJ1-2	-	-	14	CAWSVLRGAYGYTF	TGTGCCTGGAGTGTACTTCGGGGAGCCTATGGCTACACCTTC
TRBV30	TRBJ2-3	-	-	14	CAWSQRVSTDTQYF	TGTGCCTGGAGTCAACGGGTTAGCACAGATACGCAGTATTTT
TRBV4-2	TRBJ2-7	-	-	17	CASSQEFRGGGDREQYF	TGTGCCAGCAGCCAAGAATTCCGTGGGGGAGGCGATCGCGAGCAGTACTTC
TRBV18	TRBJ1-1	TRBD1	-	16	CASSRQGLWVDTEAFF	TGTGCCAGCTCACGACAGGGCCTCTGGGTGGACACTGAAGCTTTCTTT
TRBV5-1	TRBJ2-2	TRBD1	-	15	CASSLRQGRTGELFF	TGCGCCAGCAGCTTACGACAGGGGAGAACCGGGGAGCTGTTTTTT
TRBV11-3	TRBJ2-6	-	-	15	CASSLEGAGANVLTF	TGTGCCAGCAGCTTGGAAGGAGCTGGGGCCAACGTCCTGACTTTC
TRBV6-1	TRBJ2-7	-	-	14	CASRGTDDTYEQYF	TGTGCCAGCAGGGGTACCGATGACACCTACGAGCAGTACTTC
TRBV5-4	TRBJ1-2	-	-	13	CASSLDGSYGYTF	TGTGCCAGCAGCTTGGACGGGTCCTATGGCTACACCTTC
TRBV5-4	TRBJ1-2	-	-	14	CASSLGPTVEGYTF	TGTGCCAGCAGCTTGGGGCCCACAGTTGAGGGCTACACCTTC
TRBV7-2	TRBJ2-7	-	-	15	CASSQGHPATYEQYF	TGTGCCAGCAGCCAAGGACATCCTGCTACCTACGAGCAGTACTTC
TRBV5-6	TRBJ2-1	-	-	13	CASSLSGYNEQFF	TGTGCCAGCAGCTTGTCCGGGTACAATGAGCAGTTCTTC
TRBV29-1	TRBJ1-1	-	-	13	CSARDTMNTEAFF	TGCAGCGCGAGGGACACCATGAACACTGAAGCTTTCTTT
TRBV18	TRBJ2-7	TRBD2	-	14	CASSPGLAADEQYF	TGTGCCAGCTCCCCCGGACTAGCAGCCGACGAGCAGTACTTC
TRBV10-3	TRBJ1-4	TRBD1	-	13	CAIGGTENEKLFF	TGTGCCATCGGGGGGACAGAAAATGAAAAACTGTTTTTT
TRBV19	TRBJ2-5	TRBD2	-	19	CASSIYRLAGVRGKETQYF	TGTGCCAGTAGTATCTATCGGCTAGCGGGAGTGCGGGGCAAAGAGACCCAGTACTTC
TRBV7-8	TRBJ1-2	TRBD1	-	13	CASSPGQNYGYTF	TGTGCCAGCAGTCCGGGACAGAACTATGGCTACACCTTC
TRBV7-8	TRBJ2-7	-	-	13	CASSLGYPYEQYF	TGTGCCAGCAGCTTGGGCTATCCCTACGAGCAGTACTTC
TRBV19	TRBJ1-1	-	-	13	CASKGHMNTEAFF	TGTGCCAGCAAGGGACATATGAACACTGAAGCTTTCTTT
TRBV4-1	TRBJ1-4	-	-	19	CASSQDNYETADPNEKLFF	TGCGCCAGCAGCCAAGATAATTATGAGACAGCGGATCCGAATGAAAAACTGTTTTTT
TRBV27	TRBJ1-5	-	few	14	CASSLQGYNQPQHF	TGTGCCAGCAGCCTACAGGGCTACAATCAGCCCCAGCATTTT
TRBV30	TRBJ2-7	-	-	13	CAWEGIQTYEQYF	TGTGCCTGGGAGGGCATACAAACCTACGAGCAGTACTTC
TRBV19	TRBJ2-1	TRBD2	-	14	CASSIRLAFNEQFF	TGTGCCAGTAGTATACGACTAGCTTTCAATGAGCAGTTCTTC
TRBV21-1	TRBJ2-1	-	-	17	CASSPVVLKSSYNEQFF	TGTGCCAGCAGTCCAGTAGTCCTAAAGAGCTCCTACAATGAGCAGTTCTTC
TRBV5-6	TRBJ1-1	TRBD1	few	15	CASNYVGQGNTEAFF	TGTGCCAGCAATTATGTCGGACAGGGGAACACTGAAGCTTTCTTT
TRBV19	TRBJ2-1	TRBD2	-	15	CASSNSASGFGEQFF	TGTGCCAGTAGTAATTCGGCTAGCGGGTTTGGTGAGCAGTTCTTC